The rows below give T cell receptor beta chains drawn from one sample of a study of human CD8 memory T cell subsets. Reprocessing the 5' RACE reads, TCRdb reports a single entry for every CDR3 protein and omits DNA. This sample lists about 12,000 distinct CDR3 sequences; its ten largest clones have approximately 15%. Source material: CD8+ T cells from PBMCs. The receptors were gathered from a human donor in good health. Each CDR3 is given with its conserved first and last residue. Clone size is stated in some rows and not others, as once, few, many or a class when expanded.

CASSYSGSSYNEQFF,TRBJ2-1,medium-sized,TRBV6-5
CASSSTGGRTEAFF,TRBJ1-1,-,TRBV5-1
CASSYSPGSNTEAFF,TRBJ1-1,-,TRBV6-6
CASRTLTYEQYF,TRBJ2-7,-,TRBV7-2
CASSLRLRVVYEQYF,TRBJ2-7,-,TRBV5-5
CASSSGRQEWKETQYF,TRBJ2-5,-,TRBV7-8
CASIPLEEHSYEQYF,TRBJ2-7,-,TRBV21-1
CASSLTLMREVSTDTQYF,TRBJ2-3,-,TRBV7-3
CASSKAPTSGTSPTGELFF,TRBJ2-2,-,TRBV21-1
CSVHPPSGNVQYF,TRBJ2-5,-,TRBV29-1
CAWKVGSGETGELFF,TRBJ2-2,-,TRBV30
CASSLRTTYEQYF,TRBJ2-7,-,TRBV7-7
CASSQGPGLTGGEQYF,TRBJ2-7,-,TRBV3-1
CASTPGTGLSYNEQFF,TRBJ2-1,-,TRBV19
CASSIDVGARGYTF,TRBJ1-2,-,TRBV19
CASSVGGTGSMYEQYF,TRBJ2-7,-,TRBV9
CASSEGGETQYF,TRBJ2-5,-,TRBV11-3
CASSVQVSSYEQYF,TRBJ2-7,medium-sized,TRBV6-5
CASSIDWRLAGNTGELFF,TRBJ2-2,-,TRBV19
CASSQVNGAQETQYF,TRBJ2-5,-,TRBV4-1
CASSLLGRDRVKSDETQYF,TRBJ2-5,-,TRBV7-6
CASSLGRGNQPQHF,TRBJ1-5,-,TRBV5-6
CASSQSSGRANNEQFF,TRBJ2-1,medium-sized,TRBV7-7
CASSQDIRPVNTEAFF,TRBJ1-1,-,TRBV4-3
CATSSPMELFF,TRBJ2-2,-,TRBV24-1
CASSESSGANVLTF,TRBJ2-6,-,TRBV6-2/TRBV6-3
CASSPDLVGTYYNEQFF,TRBJ2-1,-,TRBV28
CASSATADGNTEAFF,TRBJ1-1,-,TRBV9
CASSATSGLVNNEQFF,TRBJ2-1,-,TRBV28